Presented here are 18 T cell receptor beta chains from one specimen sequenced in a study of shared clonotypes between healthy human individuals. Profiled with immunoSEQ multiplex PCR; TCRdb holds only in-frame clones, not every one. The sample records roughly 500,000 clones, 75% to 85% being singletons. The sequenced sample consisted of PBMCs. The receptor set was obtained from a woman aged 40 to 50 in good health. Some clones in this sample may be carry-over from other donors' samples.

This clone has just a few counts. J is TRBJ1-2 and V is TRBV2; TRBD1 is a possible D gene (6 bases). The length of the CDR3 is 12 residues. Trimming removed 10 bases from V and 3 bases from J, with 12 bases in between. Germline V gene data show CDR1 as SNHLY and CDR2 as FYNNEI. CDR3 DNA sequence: TGTGCCACTTCATCAGGGGACTATGGCTACACCTTC. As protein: CATSSGDYGYTF. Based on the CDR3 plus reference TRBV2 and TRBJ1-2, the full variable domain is EPEVTQTPSHQVTQMGQEVILRCVPISNHLYFYWYRQILGQKVEFLVSFYNNEISEKSEIFDDQFSVERPDGSNFTLKIRSTKLEDSAMYFCATSSGDYGYTFGSGTRLTVV.

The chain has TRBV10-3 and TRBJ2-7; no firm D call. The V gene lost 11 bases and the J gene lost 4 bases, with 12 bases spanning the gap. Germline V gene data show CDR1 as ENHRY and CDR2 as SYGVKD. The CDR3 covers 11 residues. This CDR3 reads CAAQGRYEQYF. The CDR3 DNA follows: TGTGCCGCGCAAGGGCGGTACGAGCAGTACTTC.

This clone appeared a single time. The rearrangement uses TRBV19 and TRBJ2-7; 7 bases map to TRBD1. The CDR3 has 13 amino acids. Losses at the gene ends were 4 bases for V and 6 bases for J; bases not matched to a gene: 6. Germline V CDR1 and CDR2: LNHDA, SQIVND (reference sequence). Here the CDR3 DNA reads TGTGCCAGTAGTAGGGGGACAGTAGCCGAGCAGTACTTC. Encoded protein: CASSRGTVAEQYF.

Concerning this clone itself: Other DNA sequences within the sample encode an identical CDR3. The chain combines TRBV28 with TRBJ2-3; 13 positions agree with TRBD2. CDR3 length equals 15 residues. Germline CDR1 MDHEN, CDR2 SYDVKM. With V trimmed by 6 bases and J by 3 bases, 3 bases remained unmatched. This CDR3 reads CASSRGLAGTDTQYF. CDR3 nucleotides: TGTGCCAGCAGCCGGGGACTAGCGGGAACAGATACGCAGTATTTT.

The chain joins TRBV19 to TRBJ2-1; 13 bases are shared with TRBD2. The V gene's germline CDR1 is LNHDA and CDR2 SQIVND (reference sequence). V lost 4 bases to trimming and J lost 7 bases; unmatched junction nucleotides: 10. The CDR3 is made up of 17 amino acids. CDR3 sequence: CASSTPGLAGVGNEQFF. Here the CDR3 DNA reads TGTGCCAGTAGTACCCCCGGACTAGCGGGAGTGGGGAATGAGCAGTTCTTC.

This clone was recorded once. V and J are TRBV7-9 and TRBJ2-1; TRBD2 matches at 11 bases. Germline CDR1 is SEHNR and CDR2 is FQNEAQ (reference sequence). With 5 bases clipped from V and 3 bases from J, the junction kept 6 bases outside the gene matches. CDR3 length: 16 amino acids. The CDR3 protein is CASSRGTSGNYNEQFF. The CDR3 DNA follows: TGTGCCAGCAGCCGCGGGACTAGCGGTAACTACAATGAGCAGTTCTTC. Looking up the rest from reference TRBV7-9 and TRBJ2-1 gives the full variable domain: DTGVSQNPRHKITKRGQNVTFRCDPISEHNRLYWYRQTLGQGPEFLTYFQNEAQLEKSRLLSDRFSAERPKGSFSTLEIQRTEQGDSAMYLCASSRGTSGNYNEQFFGPGTRLTVL.

CDR3 nucleotide sequence: TGTGCCAGCAGTGTCTCAGGGAATCAGCCCCAGCATTTT. It is translated as CASSVSGNQPQHF. This chain uses TRBV6-1 with TRBJ1-5; D is perhaps TRBD1 (5 bases). The V end lost 4 bases, the J end lost 4 bases, and 8 bases lay between the germline ends. CDR3 size: 13 residues. Looked up from germline, CDR1 is MNHNS and CDR2 is SASEGT.

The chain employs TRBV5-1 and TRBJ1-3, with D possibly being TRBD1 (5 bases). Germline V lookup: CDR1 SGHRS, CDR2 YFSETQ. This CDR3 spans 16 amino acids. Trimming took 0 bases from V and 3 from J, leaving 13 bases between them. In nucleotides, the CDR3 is TGCGCCAGCAGCTTGGACGGCAGGGCGGATGGAAACACCATATATTTT. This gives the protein CASSLDGRADGNTIYF.

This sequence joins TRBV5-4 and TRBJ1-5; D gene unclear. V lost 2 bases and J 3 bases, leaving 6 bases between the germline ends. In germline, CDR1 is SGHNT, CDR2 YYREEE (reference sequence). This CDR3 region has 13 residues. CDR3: CASSFHPNQPQHF. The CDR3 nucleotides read TGTGCCAGCAGCTTCCACCCCAATCAGCCCCAGCATTTT.

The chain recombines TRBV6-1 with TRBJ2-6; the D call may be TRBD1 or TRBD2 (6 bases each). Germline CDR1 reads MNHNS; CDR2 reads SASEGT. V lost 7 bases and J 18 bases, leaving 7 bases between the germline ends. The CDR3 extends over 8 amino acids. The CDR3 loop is CASKGGTF. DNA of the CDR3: TGTGCCAGCAAGGGGGGGACTTTC.

CDR3 sequence reads: CASTRTGSQPQHF. The DNA for the CDR3 is TGTGCCAGTACCCGGACAGGAAGTCAGCCCCAGCATTTT. The chain combines TRBV19 with TRBJ1-5, with 7 bases aligning to TRBD1. V was clipped by 7 bases and J by 6 bases; unmatched bases: 6. The CDR3 loop spans 13 amino acids. Germline V gene data show CDR1 as LNHDA and CDR2 as SQIVND (reference sequence). Using reference TRBV19 and TRBJ1-5 for the parts outside the CDR3, the full variable domain is DGGITQSPKYLFRKEGQNVTLSCEQNLNHDAMYWYRQDPGQGLRLIYYSQIVNDFQKGDIAEGYSVSREKKESFPLTVTSAQKNPTAFYLCASTRTGSQPQHFGDGTRLSIL.

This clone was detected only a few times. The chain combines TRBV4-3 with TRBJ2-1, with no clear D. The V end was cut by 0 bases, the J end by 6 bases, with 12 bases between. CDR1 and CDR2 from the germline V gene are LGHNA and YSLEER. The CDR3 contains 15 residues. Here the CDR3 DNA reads TGCGCCAGCAGCCAAGAACCCAAAGCCCCCAATGAGCAGTTCTTC. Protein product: CASSQEPKAPNEQFF.

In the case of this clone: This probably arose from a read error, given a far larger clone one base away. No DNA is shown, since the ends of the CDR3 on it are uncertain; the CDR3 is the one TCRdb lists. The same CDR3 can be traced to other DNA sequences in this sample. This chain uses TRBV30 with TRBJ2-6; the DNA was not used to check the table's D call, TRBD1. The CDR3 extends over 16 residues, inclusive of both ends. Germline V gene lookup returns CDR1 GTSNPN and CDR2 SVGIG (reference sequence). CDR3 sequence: CAWSKLWGPGANVLTF.

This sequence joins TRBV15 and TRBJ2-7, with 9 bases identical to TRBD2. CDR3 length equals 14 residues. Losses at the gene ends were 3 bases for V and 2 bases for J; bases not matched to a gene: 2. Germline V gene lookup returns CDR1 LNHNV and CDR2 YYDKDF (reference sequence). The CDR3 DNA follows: TGTGCCACCAGCAGTAGCGGGAGTGCCTACGAGCAGTACTTC. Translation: CATSSSGSAYEQYF.

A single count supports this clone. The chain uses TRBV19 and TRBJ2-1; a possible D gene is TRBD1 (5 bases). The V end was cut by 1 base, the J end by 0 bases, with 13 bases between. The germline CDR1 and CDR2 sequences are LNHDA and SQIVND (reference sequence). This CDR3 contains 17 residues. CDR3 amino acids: CASSIGQGESSYNEQFF. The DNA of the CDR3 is TGTGCCAGTAGTATAGGTCAAGGGGAAAGCTCCTACAATGAGCAGTTCTTC. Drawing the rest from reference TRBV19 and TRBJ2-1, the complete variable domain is DGGITQSPKYLFRKEGQNVTLSCEQNLNHDAMYWYRQDPGQGLRLIYYSQIVNDFQKGDIAEGYSVSREKKESFPLTVTSAQKNPTAFYLCASSIGQGESSYNEQFFGPGTRLTVL.

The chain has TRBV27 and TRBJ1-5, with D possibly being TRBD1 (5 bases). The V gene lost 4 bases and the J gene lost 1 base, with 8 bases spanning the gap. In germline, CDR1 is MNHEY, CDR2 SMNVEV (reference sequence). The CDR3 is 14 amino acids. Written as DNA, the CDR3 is TGTGCCAGCAGTTCACAGGAGAGCAATCAGCCCCAGCATTTT. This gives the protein CASSSQESNQPQHF.

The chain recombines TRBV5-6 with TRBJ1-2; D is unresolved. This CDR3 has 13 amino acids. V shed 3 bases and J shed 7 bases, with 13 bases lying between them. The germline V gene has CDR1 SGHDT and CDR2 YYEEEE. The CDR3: CASSSLKRGGYTF. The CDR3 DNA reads TGTGCCAGCAGCTCGTTGAAGCGGGGTGGCTACACCTTC.

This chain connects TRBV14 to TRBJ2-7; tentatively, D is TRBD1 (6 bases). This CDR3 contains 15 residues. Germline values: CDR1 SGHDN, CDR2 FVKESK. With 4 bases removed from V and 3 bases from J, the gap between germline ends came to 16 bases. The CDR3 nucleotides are TGTGCCAGCAGCCGAGGGGCAGGACAGTACTACGAGCAGTACTTC. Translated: CASSRGAGQYYEQYF.